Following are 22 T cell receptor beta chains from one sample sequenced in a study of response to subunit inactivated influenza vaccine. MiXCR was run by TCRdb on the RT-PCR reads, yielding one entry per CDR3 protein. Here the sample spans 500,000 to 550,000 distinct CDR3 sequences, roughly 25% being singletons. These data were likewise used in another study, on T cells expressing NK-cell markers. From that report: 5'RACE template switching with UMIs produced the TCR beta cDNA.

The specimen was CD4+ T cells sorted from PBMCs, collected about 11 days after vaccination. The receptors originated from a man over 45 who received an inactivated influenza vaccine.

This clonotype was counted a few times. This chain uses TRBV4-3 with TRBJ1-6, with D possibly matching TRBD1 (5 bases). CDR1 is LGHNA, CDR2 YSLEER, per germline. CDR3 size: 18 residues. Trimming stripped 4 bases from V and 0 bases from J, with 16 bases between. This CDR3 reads CASSPTWGTSSYNSPLHF. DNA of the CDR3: TGCGCCAGCAGCCCCACCTGGGGCACAAGCTCCTATAATTCACCCCTCCACTTT.

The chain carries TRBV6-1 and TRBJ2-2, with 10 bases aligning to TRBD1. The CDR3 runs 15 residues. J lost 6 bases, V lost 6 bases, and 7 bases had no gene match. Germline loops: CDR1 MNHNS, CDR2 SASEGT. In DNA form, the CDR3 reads TGTGCCAGCAGGGAGCCGGGACAGGGGTCCGGGGAGCTGTTTTTT. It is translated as CASREPGQGSGELFF.

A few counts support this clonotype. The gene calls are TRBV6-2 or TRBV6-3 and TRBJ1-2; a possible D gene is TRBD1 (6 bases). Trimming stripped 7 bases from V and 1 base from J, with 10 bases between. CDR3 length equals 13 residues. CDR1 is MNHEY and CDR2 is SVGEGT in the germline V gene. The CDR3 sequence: CASIGRGNYGYTF. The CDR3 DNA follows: TGTGCCAGCATCGGCAGGGGTAACTATGGCTACACCTTC.

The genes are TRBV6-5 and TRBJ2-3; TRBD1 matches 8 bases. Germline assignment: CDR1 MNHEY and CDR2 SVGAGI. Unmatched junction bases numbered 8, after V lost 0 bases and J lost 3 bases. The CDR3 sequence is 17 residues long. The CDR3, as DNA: TGTGCCAGCAGTTACTCCACCGGGACAGGAAGGACAGATACGCAGTATTTT. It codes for CASSYSTGTGRTDTQYF.

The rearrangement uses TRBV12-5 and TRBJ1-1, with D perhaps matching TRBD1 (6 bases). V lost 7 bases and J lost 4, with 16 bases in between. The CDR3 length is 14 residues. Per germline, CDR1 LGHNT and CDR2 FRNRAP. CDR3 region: CASAPHRDVTEAFF. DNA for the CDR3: TGTGCTAGTGCTCCCCACAGGGATGTCACTGAAGCTTTCTTT.

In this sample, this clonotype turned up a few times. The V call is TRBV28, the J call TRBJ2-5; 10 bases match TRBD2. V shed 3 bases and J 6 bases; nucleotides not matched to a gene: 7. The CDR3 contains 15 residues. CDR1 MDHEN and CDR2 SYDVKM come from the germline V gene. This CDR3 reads CASSLAASGRKTQYF. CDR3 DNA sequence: TGTGCCAGCAGTTTGGCGGCTAGCGGGAGAAAGACCCAGTACTTC.

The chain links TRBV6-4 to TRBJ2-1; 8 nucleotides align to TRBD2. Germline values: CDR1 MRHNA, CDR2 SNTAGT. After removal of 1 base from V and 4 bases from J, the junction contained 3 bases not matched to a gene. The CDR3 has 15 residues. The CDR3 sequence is CASSDFAGGYNEQFF. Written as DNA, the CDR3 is TGTGCCAGCAGTGACTTTGCGGGGGGTTACAATGAGCAGTTCTTC.

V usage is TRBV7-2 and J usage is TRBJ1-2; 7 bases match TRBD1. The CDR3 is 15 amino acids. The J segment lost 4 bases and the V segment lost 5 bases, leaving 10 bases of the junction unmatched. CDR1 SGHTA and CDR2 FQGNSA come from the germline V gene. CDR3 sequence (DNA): TGTGCCAGCAGCGGGCGCGGGACAGCCCGCTATGGCTACACCTTC. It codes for CASSGRGTARYGYTF.

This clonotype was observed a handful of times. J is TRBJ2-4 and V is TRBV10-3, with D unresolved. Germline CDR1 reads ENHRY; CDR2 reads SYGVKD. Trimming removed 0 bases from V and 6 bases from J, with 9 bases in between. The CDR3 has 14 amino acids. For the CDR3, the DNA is TGTGCCATCAGTGAGTCTATGACGGTAAACATTCAGTACTTC. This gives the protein CAISESMTVNIQYF.

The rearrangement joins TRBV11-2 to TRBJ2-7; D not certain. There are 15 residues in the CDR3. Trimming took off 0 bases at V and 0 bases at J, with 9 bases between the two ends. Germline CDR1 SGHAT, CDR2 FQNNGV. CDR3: CASSLDVVSSYEQYF. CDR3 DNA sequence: TGTGCCAGCAGCTTAGACGTCGTAAGCTCCTACGAGCAGTACTTC.

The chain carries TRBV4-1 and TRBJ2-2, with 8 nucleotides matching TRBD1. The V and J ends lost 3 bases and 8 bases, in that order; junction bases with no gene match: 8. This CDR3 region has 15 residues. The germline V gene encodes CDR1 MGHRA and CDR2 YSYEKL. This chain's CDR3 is CASSQSTGASGELFF. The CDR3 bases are TGCGCCAGCAGCCAGTCGACAGGGGCCTCGGGGGAGCTGTTTTTT.

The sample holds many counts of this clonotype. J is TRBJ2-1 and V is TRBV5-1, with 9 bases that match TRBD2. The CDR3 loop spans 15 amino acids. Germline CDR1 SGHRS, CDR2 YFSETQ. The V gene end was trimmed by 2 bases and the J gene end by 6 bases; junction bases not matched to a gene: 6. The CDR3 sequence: CASSLGGGVGNEQFF. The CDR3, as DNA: TGCGCCAGCAGCTTAGGCGGGGGGGTCGGCAATGAGCAGTTCTTC.

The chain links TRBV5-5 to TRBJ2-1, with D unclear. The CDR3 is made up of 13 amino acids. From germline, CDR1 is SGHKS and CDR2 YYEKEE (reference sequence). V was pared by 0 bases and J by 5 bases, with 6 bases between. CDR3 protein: CASSLDQNNEQFF. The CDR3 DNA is TGTGCCAGCAGCTTGGATCAGAACAATGAGCAGTTCTTC.

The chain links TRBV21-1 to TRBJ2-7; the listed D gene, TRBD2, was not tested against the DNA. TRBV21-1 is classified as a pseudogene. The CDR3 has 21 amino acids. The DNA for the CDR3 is TGTGCCAGCAGCAAATTAACTTTCGCTAGCATCCTCCACCAAGGCTCCTACGAGCAGTACTTC. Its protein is CASSKLTFASILHQGSYEQYF.

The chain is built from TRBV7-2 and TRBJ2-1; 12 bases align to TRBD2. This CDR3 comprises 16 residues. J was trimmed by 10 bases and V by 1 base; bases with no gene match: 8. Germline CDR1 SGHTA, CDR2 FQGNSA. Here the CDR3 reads CASSLGSSGGAREQFF. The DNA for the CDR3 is TGTGCCAGCAGCTTAGGTTCTAGCGGGGGGGCCCGGGAGCAGTTCTTC.

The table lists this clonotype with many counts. The CDR3 DNA is TGTGCCAGCAGTTTCGGCGGGAGGTTTAAGTTCTTC. Translating gives CASSFGGRFKFF. The V and J genes are TRBV12-3 or TRBV12-4 and TRBJ2-1, with 8 bases lining up with TRBD2. V lost 3 bases and J lost 14; bases outside the gene matches: 6. CDR3 length equals 12 residues.

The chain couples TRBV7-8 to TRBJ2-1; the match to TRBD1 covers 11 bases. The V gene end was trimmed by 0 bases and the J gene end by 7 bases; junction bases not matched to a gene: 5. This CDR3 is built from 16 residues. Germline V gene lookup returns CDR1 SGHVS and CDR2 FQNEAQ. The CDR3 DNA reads TGTGCCAGCAGCTTAGCCGGGACAGGGGGGCGGAATGAGCAGTTCTTC. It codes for CASSLAGTGGRNEQFF.

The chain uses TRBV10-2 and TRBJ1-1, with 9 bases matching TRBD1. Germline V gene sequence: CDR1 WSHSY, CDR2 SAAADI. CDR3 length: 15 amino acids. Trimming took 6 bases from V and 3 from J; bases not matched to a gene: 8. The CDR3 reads CASRKTGGGYTEAFF. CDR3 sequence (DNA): TGCGCCAGCAGGAAGACAGGGGGTGGGTACACTGAAGCTTTCTTT.

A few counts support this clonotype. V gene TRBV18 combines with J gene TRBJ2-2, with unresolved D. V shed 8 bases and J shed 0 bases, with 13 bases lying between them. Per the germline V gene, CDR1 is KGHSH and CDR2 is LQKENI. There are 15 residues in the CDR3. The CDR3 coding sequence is TGTGCCAGCCCACGGGCGGAGTCGAACACCGGGGAGCTGTTTTTT. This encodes CASPRAESNTGELFF.

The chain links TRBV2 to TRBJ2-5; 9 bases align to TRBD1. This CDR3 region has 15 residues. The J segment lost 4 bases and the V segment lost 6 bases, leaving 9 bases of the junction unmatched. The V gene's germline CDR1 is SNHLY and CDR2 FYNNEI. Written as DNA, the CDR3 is TGTGCCAGCAGATCCGCCGGGACAGGGCCAGAGACCCAGTACTTC. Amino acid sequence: CASRSAGTGPETQYF.

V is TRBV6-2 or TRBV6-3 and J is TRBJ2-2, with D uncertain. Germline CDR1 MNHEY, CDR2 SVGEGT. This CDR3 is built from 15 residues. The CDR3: CASPPGPTNTGELFF. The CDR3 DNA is TGTGCTTCCCCCCCCGGGCCCACGAACACCGGGGAGCTGTTTTTT.

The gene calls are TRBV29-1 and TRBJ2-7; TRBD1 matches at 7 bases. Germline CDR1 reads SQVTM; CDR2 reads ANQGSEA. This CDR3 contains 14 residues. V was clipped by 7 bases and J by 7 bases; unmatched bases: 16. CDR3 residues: CSAQHRGGFGEQYF. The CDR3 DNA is TGCAGCGCTCAACACAGGGGTGGATTTGGGGAGCAGTACTTC.